Listed below are T cell receptor beta chains from one sample, sequenced in a study of T cell responses to AZD1222 COVID-19 vaccine. Data came from immunoSEQ multiplex PCR; TCRdb stores just in-frame clones and leaves some out. The table records about 100,000 clones, around nine tenths of them present only once. Sequencing used peripheral blood, obtained on day 0 of AZD1222 vaccination. The receptors shown here come from an adult in good health. Each CDR3 is given with its conserved first and last residue. A D gene is named only where the DNA matches it firmly. A clone size is listed for some rows: how often the clone was seen (once, few, many), or a class if it is expanded.

cdr3_aa,cdr3_nt,j_call,clone_size,d_call,v_call
CASSQGTGSPTEAFF,TGTGCCAGCAGCCAGGGGACAGGGAGCCCCACTGAAGCTTTCTTT,TRBJ1-1,NA,TRBD1,TRBV7-3
CASTPKTGGEEAFF,TGCGCCAGCACCCCTAAGACAGGGGGCGAGGAAGCTTTCTTT,TRBJ1-1,NA,TRBD1,TRBV5-1
CASSLLAGGNQPQHF,TGTGCCAGCAGCTTGTTGGCAGGTGGCAATCAGCCCCAGCATTTT,TRBJ1-5,NA,NA,TRBV5-8
CASRRQVNNSPLHF,TGCGCCAGCAGACGACAGGTCAATAATTCACCCCTCCACTTT,TRBJ1-6,NA,NA,TRBV5-1
CASSPSVGGSGNTIYF,TGCGCCAGCAGCCCATCAGTCGGGGGCTCTGGAAACACCATATATTTT,TRBJ1-3,NA,NA,TRBV5-1
CASSLGYSYEQYF,TGCGCCAGCAGCCTTGGCTATTCCTACGAGCAGTACTTC,TRBJ2-7,NA,NA,TRBV10-2
CAWTSGVGSYGYTF,TGTGCCTGGACCTCCGGGGTCGGTTCCTATGGCTACACCTTC,TRBJ1-2,NA,NA,TRBV30
CASSSNIPLGTEAFF,TGTGCCAGCAGCTCCAATATTCCCCTTGGCACTGAAGCTTTCTTT,TRBJ1-1,NA,NA,TRBV7-9
CASSPGTGSNQPQHF,TGTGCCAGCTCACCCGGAACAGGTAGCAATCAGCCCCAGCATTTT,TRBJ1-5,NA,NA,TRBV18
CASSLGAGPGLNTEAFF,TGTGCCAGCAGCTTAGGAGCAGGGCCGGGGCTCAACACTGAAGCTTTCTTT,TRBJ1-1,once,NA,TRBV5-6
CASSLTDSSSYNEQFF,TGCGCCAGCAGCTTGACGGACTCCAGCTCCTACAATGAGCAGTTCTTC,TRBJ2-1,NA,NA,TRBV5-1
CAISTGGESGNTIYF,TGTGCCATCAGTACAGGGGGCGAATCGGGAAACACCATATATTTT,TRBJ1-3,NA,TRBD1,TRBV10-3
CASSLLQGRDNSPLHF,TGTGCCAGCAGTTTATTGCAGGGAAGGGATAATTCACCCCTCCACTTT,TRBJ1-6,NA,NA,TRBV27
CASSPWVGELFF,TGTGCCAGCAGCCCGTGGGTCGGGGAGCTGTTTTTT,TRBJ2-2,NA,NA,TRBV12-3/TRBV12-4
CASSRSGGFTDTQYF,TGTGCCAGCAGTCGGAGTGGGGGGTTCACAGATACGCAGTATTTT,TRBJ2-3,once,NA,TRBV5-4
CASSKGTDSNQPQHF,TGTGCCAGCAGCAAAGGGACGGATAGCAATCAGCCCCAGCATTTT,TRBJ1-5,NA,NA,TRBV21-1
CASSLFGQPQHF,TGTGCCAGCAGTTTATTTGGTCAGCCCCAGCATTTT,TRBJ1-5,NA,NA,TRBV27
CASSLEGRGESYEQYF,TGTGCCAGCAGTTTAGAGGGCAGGGGGGAGTCCTACGAGCAGTACTTC,TRBJ2-7,NA,NA,TRBV27
CASSLGGEAFF,TGCGCCAGCAGCTTGGGGGGAGAAGCTTTCTTT,TRBJ1-1,NA,NA,TRBV5-1
CATSSSGGGKNIQYF,TGTGCCACCAGCAGCTCAGGGGGCGGGAAAAACATTCAGTACTTC,TRBJ2-4,once,TRBD1,TRBV15
CASSAWGGLNEQFF,TGTGCCAGCAGCGCCTGGGGGGGGCTGAATGAGCAGTTCTTC,TRBJ2-1,NA,NA,TRBV9
CASSDGTAQYF,TGTGCCAGCAGTGATGGGACTGCGCAGTATTTT,TRBJ2-3,NA,NA,TRBV25-1
CASSQVGQANQPQHF,TGCGCCAGCAGCCAAGTAGGACAGGCCAATCAGCCCCAGCATTTT,TRBJ1-5,NA,TRBD1,TRBV4-1
CASSPSLESWGNEAFF,TGTGCCAGCAGCCCATCACTTGAGAGTTGGGGGAATGAAGCTTTCTTT,TRBJ1-1,NA,NA,TRBV3-1/TRBV3-2
CASRDQGTSTDTQYF,TGCGCCAGCAGAGATCAGGGGACTAGCACAGATACGCAGTATTTT,TRBJ2-3,NA,NA,TRBV4-1
CASRPSGQGYEQYF,TGTGCCAGCAGGCCCTCGGGACAGGGATACGAGCAGTACTTC,TRBJ2-7,NA,TRBD1,TRBV11-2
CASSRTGVLGGYTF,TGTGCCAGTAGCAGGACAGGGGTTCTTGGAGGCTACACCTTC,TRBJ1-2,NA,TRBD1,TRBV19
CASRRDGQGIVGGIGYTF,TGTGCCAGCAGAAGAGACGGGCAGGGTATAGTTGGTGGGATAGGCTACACCTTC,TRBJ1-2,NA,NA,TRBV11-2
CASSQTTRDRGRETQYF,TGTGCCAGCAGCCAGACGACTCGGGACAGGGGGCGAGAGACCCAGTACTTC,TRBJ2-5,NA,TRBD1,TRBV3-1/TRBV3-2
CASSLAAKNIQYF,TGTGCCAGCAGCCTGGCAGCCAAAAACATTCAGTACTTC,TRBJ2-4,NA,NA,TRBV3-1/TRBV3-2
CASSNIGTGLTEAFF,TGTGCCAGCAGCAATATAGGGACAGGGCTCACTGAAGCTTTCTTT,TRBJ1-1,NA,TRBD1,TRBV11-2
CSARDLEVVTF,TGCAGTGCTAGAGATTTGGAGGTAGTAACCTTC,TRBJ1-2,NA,NA,TRBV20-1
CASSRGRGTGELFF,TGTGCCAGCAGCCGCGGCCGGGGCACCGGGGAGCTGTTTTTT,TRBJ2-2,few,NA,TRBV6-5
CASRAGTVEGETQYF,TGTGCCAGCAGGGCCGGGACAGTGGAGGGAGAGACCCAGTACTTC,TRBJ2-5,NA,NA,TRBV5-4
CASSYWTGGAQETQYF,TGTGCCAGCAGTTACTGGACTGGGGGTGCGCAAGAGACCCAGTACTTC,TRBJ2-5,NA,NA,TRBV6-5
CASSRRDLAGISRGNEKLFF,TGTGCCAGCAGCCGACGAGATTTAGCGGGAATTTCGCGGGGTAATGAAAAACTGTTTTTT,TRBJ1-4,NA,NA,TRBV4-2
CASSEQGDYGYTF,TGTGCCAGCAGCGAACAGGGCGACTATGGCTACACCTTC,TRBJ1-2,NA,NA,TRBV7-2
CASSAPDKAPTDTQYF,TGTGCCAGCAGCGCCCCGGACAAAGCACCCACAGATACGCAGTATTTT,TRBJ2-3,NA,NA,TRBV9
CASSERRGPYTDTQYF,TGTGCCAGCAGTGAACGGCGGGGGCCGTACACAGATACGCAGTATTTT,TRBJ2-3,NA,NA,TRBV6-1
CASTSGMGETQYF,TGTGCCAGCACCTCAGGGATGGGGGAGACCCAGTACTTC,TRBJ2-5,NA,NA,TRBV27
CASSYSTYGYTF,TGCGCCAGCAGCTATTCTACGTATGGCTACACCTTC,TRBJ1-2,NA,NA,TRBV5-1
CASSEVDRAPYNEQFF,TGTGCCAGCAGTGAAGTTGACAGGGCACCCTACAATGAGCAGTTCTTC,TRBJ2-1,few,TRBD1,TRBV2
CASSPRTDRPKEAFF,TGCGCCAGCAGCCCTCGGACAGACCGACCGAAGGAAGCTTTCTTT,TRBJ1-1,NA,NA,TRBV4-1
CASSVGGNTIYF,TGTGCCAGCAGCGTGGGTGGAAACACCATATATTTT,TRBJ1-3,NA,NA,TRBV9
CASSLTGLNEKLFF,TGTGCCAGCAGCTTGACAGGCCTTAATGAAAAACTGTTTTTT,TRBJ1-4,NA,NA,TRBV5-6
CAIRETGGGGTDTQYF,TGTGCCATCAGGGAGACGGGAGGCGGGGGCACAGATACGCAGTATTTT,TRBJ2-3,NA,TRBD2,TRBV10-3
CASSEEAGGNYGYTF,TGCGCCAGCAGTGAGGAGGCAGGGGGGAACTATGGCTACACCTTC,TRBJ1-2,NA,TRBD1,TRBV10-2
CASSLGEDGSNQPQHF,TGCGCCAGCAGCTTGGGCGAGGACGGTAGCAATCAGCCCCAGCATTTT,TRBJ1-5,NA,NA,TRBV5-1
CASSSFGWGGGRSTDTQYF,TGTGCCAGTAGTAGTTTCGGTTGGGGCGGGGGACGAAGCACAGATACGCAGTATTTT,TRBJ2-3,NA,TRBD2,TRBV19